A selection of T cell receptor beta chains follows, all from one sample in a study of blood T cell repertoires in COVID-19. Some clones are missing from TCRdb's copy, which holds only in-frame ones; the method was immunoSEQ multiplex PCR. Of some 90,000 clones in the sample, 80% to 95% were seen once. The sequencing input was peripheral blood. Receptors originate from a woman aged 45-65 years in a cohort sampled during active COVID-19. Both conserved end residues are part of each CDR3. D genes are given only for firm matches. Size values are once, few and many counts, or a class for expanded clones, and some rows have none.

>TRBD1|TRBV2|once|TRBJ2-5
CASRQGANQETQYF
TGTGCCAGCAGGCAGGGGGCGAACCAAGAGACCCAGTACTTC
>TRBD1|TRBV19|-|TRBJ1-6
CASSTIETGYNSPLHF
TGTGCCAGTAGTACCATCGAGACAGGGTATAATTCACCCCTCCACTTT
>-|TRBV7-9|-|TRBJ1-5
CASSQTGNNQPQHF
TGTGCCAGCAGCCAAACAGGGAACAATCAGCCCCAGCATTTT
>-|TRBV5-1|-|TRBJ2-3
CASSLDPGLSTDTQYF
TGCGCCAGCAGCTTGGATCCGGGACTTAGCACAGATACGCAGTATTTT
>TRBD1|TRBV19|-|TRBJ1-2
CASSGTGDNYGYTF
TGTGCCAGTAGTGGGACAGGGGATAACTATGGCTACACCTTC
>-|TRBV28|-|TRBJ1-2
CASSPGAGNLNYGYTF
TGTGCCAGCAGTCCTGGGGCAGGGAACCTCAACTATGGCTACACCTTC
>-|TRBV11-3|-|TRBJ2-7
CASSLERQGRYEQYF
TGTGCCAGCAGCTTAGAGCGGCAGGGTAGGTACGAGCAGTACTTC
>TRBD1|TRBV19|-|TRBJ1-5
CASRETGYQPQHF
TGTGCCAGTAGGGAGACAGGGTATCAGCCCCAGCATTTT
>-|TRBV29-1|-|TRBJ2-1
CSVPDPGREAYNEQFF
TGCAGCGTCCCGGATCCGGGTCGTGAAGCCTACAATGAGCAGTTCTTC
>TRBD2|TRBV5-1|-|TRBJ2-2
CASSLGPRGGDTGELFF
TGCGCCAGCAGCTTGGGCCCCCGGGGGGGTGACACCGGGGAGCTGTTTTTT
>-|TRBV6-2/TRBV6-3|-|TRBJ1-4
CASSYSMADQNEKLFF
TGTGCCAGCAGTTACTCTATGGCAGATCAAAATGAAAAACTGTTTTTT
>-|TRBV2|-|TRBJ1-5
CASSEGGGGNQPQHF
TGTGCCAGCAGTGAGGGAGGGGGTGGCAATCAGCCCCAGCATTTT
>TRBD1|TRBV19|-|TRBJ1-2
CASSTYRTGMHFNYGYTF
TGTGCCAGTAGTACATATAGGACAGGGATGCACTTTAACTATGGCTACACCTTC
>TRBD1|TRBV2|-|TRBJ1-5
CASSVQGAGNQPQHF
TGTGCCAGCAGTGTCCAGGGGGCAGGGAATCAGCCCCAGCATTTT
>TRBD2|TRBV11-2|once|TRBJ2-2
CASSLPSGVNTGELFF
TGTGCCAGCAGCTTACCTAGCGGGGTGAACACCGGGGAGCTGTTTTTT
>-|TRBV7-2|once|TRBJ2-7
CASSLDSRGNEQYF
TGTGCCAGCAGCTTAGACAGTCGTGGCAACGAGCAGTACTTC
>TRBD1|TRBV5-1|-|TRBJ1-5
CASSLEGQGPGQPQHF
TGCGCCAGCAGCTTGGAAGGACAGGGCCCTGGGCAGCCCCAGCATTTT